The TCR beta chain under discussion was sequenced for a study of shared T cell receptors in the human thymus. Deletions cut 6 bases from V and 6 bases from J, with 11 bases between. This CDR3 has 13 amino acids. Germline CDR1 and CDR2: MNHEY and SVGAGI. Libraries were prepared by immunoSEQ multiplex PCR; TCRdb keeps only in-frame clonotypes and omits some of them. The sample has 700,000 or so clones, 80% to 90% seen once. This sample also appeared in a second study, on human thymus T cells. That study adds: Surgeons resected thymus tissue during corrective heart surgery.

What was sequenced was thymocytes. The rearrangement joins TRBV6-5 to TRBJ1-4, with a tentative D call TRBD1 (5 bases). The TCR originated in a girl in the first two years of life with a congenital heart defect. The CDR3 coding sequence is TGTGCCAGCAGGCGGGCGGGGCATGAAAAACTGTTTTTT. This sequence encodes CASRRAGHEKLFF.